One sample yielded the 16 T cell receptor beta chains listed below, sequenced in a study of cytomegalovirus exposure and HLA in healthy donors. The PCR used 60 Vbeta and 13 Jbeta primers. The method was immunoSEQ multiplex PCR; TCRdb's version includes in-frame clones alone and lacks a portion of them. The repertoire holds 100,000 or so clones, approximately 68% seen once, with approximately 4.8% in the top ten. The material sequenced was PBMCs. The receptor set was obtained from a woman between 18 and 30 years old in good health and CMV-seropositive.

This sequence joins TRBV4-1 and TRBJ2-5; D uncertain. Germline V lookup: CDR1 MGHRA, CDR2 YSYEKL. Deletions cut 0 bases from V and 5 bases from J, with 7 bases between. This CDR3 contains 13 residues. CDR3 bases: TGCGCCAGCAGCCAAGATAATATTGAGACCCAGTACTTC. Translated: CASSQDNIETQYF.

This clone was detected only a few times. V usage is TRBV7-2 and J usage is TRBJ2-1, with 12 positions matching TRBD2. Germline V CDR1 and CDR2: SGHTA, FQGNSA. V was pared by 5 bases and J by 7 bases, with 9 bases of the junction left unmatched. The length of the CDR3 is 16 residues. CDR3 protein: CASSVSGTSGRNEQFF. As DNA, the CDR3 is TGTGCCAGCAGCGTGTCCGGGACTAGCGGGCGAAATGAGCAGTTCTTC.

The chain uses TRBV25-1 and TRBJ2-3, with D unclear. This CDR3 has 14 amino acids. V was trimmed by 3 bases and J by 0 bases, leaving 7 bases between them. Germline V gives CDR1 MGHDK, CDR2 SYGVNS. CDR3 sequence (DNA): TGTGCCAGCAGTGACCGTTTTAGCACAGATACGCAGTATTTT. It translates to CASSDRFSTDTQYF.

V usage is TRBV28 and J usage is TRBJ2-3; 13 nucleotides agree with TRBD2. V dropped 6 bases and J dropped 4; count of bases not matched to a gene: 7. The CDR3 runs to 16 residues. The germline gives CDR1 MDHEN, CDR2 SYDVKM. CDR3 sequence: CASRSGTSGIADTQYF. The DNA for the CDR3 is TGTGCCAGCAGGTCCGGGACTAGCGGGATTGCAGATACGCAGTATTTT.

The V call is TRBV6-4, the J call TRBJ2-1; TRBD2 might be the D (5 bases). V lost 0 bases to trimming and J lost 6 bases, with 12 bases between them. The CDR3 spans 15 residues. Germline V lookup: CDR1 MRHNA, CDR2 SNTAGT. The CDR3 spells CASSDSLEGPNEQFF. Here the CDR3 DNA reads TGTGCCAGCAGTGACTCACTAGAAGGGCCCAATGAGCAGTTCTTC.

This clone was seen more than once but under ten times. V gene TRBV7-2 combines with J gene TRBJ2-7; 10 nucleotides line up with TRBD1. V dropped 5 bases and J dropped 3; count of bases not matched to a gene: 7. CDR3 length equals 15 residues. The germline gives CDR1 SGHTA, CDR2 FQGNSA. The CDR3 protein is CASSGGTGELYEQYF. The CDR3 DNA follows: TGTGCCAGCAGCGGCGGGACAGGGGAACTCTACGAGCAGTACTTC.

The chain recombines TRBV30 with TRBJ1-1; D remains ambiguous. The CDR3 covers 13 residues. Trimming pared 5 bases from V and 4 bases from J, leaving 14 bases between. Looked up from germline, CDR1 is GTSNPN and CDR2 is SVGIG (reference sequence). The CDR3 sequence: CAWGPILGTEAFF. The CDR3 DNA sequence: TGTGCCTGGGGGCCCATCTTAGGCACTGAAGCTTTCTTT.

In regard to this clone: The junction departs from the called germline gene at one end, perhaps through a read error. V and J are TRBV7-9 and TRBJ2-6; 8 nucleotides line up with TRBD2. This CDR3 region has 16 residues. Germline V gene data show CDR1 as SEHNR and CDR2 as FQNEAQ (reference sequence). CDR3 residues: CASSFAGGSGANVLTF. The CDR3 coding sequence is TGTGCGAGCAGCTTTGCGGGGGGATCTGGGGCCAACGTCCTGACTTTC.

The chain joins TRBV30 to TRBJ1-5; D unresolved. The CDR3 runs 12 residues. Germline V CDR1 and CDR2: GTSNPN, SVGIG (reference sequence). With 0 bases removed from V and 6 bases from J, the gap between germline ends came to 6 bases. This CDR3 reads CAWSVAGQPQHF. The CDR3, as DNA: TGTGCCTGGAGTGTAGCGGGTCAGCCCCAGCATTTT. Based on the CDR3 plus reference TRBV30 and TRBJ1-5, the full variable domain is SQTIHQWPATLVQPVGSPLSLECTVEGTSNPNLYWYRQAAGRGLQLLFYSVGIGQISSEVPQNLSASRPQDRQFILSSKKLLLSDSGFYLCAWSVAGQPQHFGDGTRLSIL.

This rearrangement joins TRBV5-1 to TRBJ2-6; D perhaps matches TRBD1 (6 bases). Germline V CDR1 and CDR2: SGHRS, YFSETQ. V lost 6 bases and J 3 bases, leaving 19 bases between the germline ends. The length of the CDR3 is 17 residues. In DNA, the CDR3 is TGCGCCAGCACCCCCGAGGGGGTCTTGGGTGGGGCCAACGTCCTGACTTTC. Translation: CASTPEGVLGGANVLTF.

In this sample, this clone turned up once. The rearrangement links TRBV4-1 to TRBJ1-6; D is perhaps TRBD1 (5 bases). Germline CDR1 is MGHRA and CDR2 is YSYEKL. Trimming left V 2 bases short and J 6 bases short, with 14 bases between. The CDR3 runs 16 residues. For the CDR3, the DNA is TGCGCCAGCAGCCAAAGAGACGGGGGTCGTAATTCACCCCTCCACTTT. It yields the protein CASSQRDGGRNSPLHF.

This clone occurred once. The chain employs TRBV10-3 and TRBJ2-1; 7 bases agree with TRBD2. The CDR3 has 14 residues. From germline, CDR1 is ENHRY and CDR2 SYGVKD. Trimming cost V 6 bases and J 7 bases; bases outside gene matches: 9. The CDR3: CAISPAGVDNEQFF. CDR3 coding DNA: TGTGCCATCAGCCCCGCGGGAGTAGATAATGAGCAGTTCTTC.

The chain recombines TRBV19 with TRBJ1-5, with 7 bases aligning to TRBD1. Trimming cost V 6 bases and J 1 base; bases outside gene matches: 3. This CDR3 is built from 14 residues. Germline assignment: CDR1 LNHDA and CDR2 SQIVND (reference sequence). CDR3 sequence: CASSPGQSNQPQHF. In nucleotides, the CDR3 is TGTGCCAGTAGCCCGGGACAGAGCAATCAGCCCCAGCATTTT.

This clone was seen a single time. The rearrangement uses TRBV9 and TRBJ2-7, with 8 positions matching TRBD2. This CDR3 is built from 15 residues. Looked up from germline, CDR1 is SGDLS and CDR2 is YYNGEE. Trimming cost V 0 bases and J 3 bases; bases outside gene matches: 5. This CDR3 is CASSVASGPNYEQYF. CDR3 bases: TGTGCCAGCAGCGTAGCTAGCGGGCCTAACTACGAGCAGTACTTC.

This clone was counted once. The genes are TRBV7-3 and TRBJ2-5, with 9 bases lining up with TRBD2. This CDR3 is 14 amino acids long. V lost 5 bases to trimming and J lost 4 bases; unmatched junction nucleotides: 5. The germline CDR1 and CDR2 sequences are SGHTA and FQGTGA. This chain's CDR3 is CASSPGLASETQYF. Written as DNA, the CDR3 is TGTGCCAGCAGCCCTGGACTAGCGTCAGAGACCCAGTACTTC.

The CDR3 sequence is CASSPTNRDRELQETQYF. CDR3 sequence (DNA): TGTGCCAGCTCACCGACCAACCGGGACAGGGAACTCCAAGAGACCCAGTACTTC. The chain employs TRBV18 and TRBJ2-5, with 9 bases aligning to TRBD1. V shed 3 bases and J 1 base; nucleotides not matched to a gene: 12. CDR1 and CDR2 (germline): KGHSH, LQKENI. This CDR3 spans 18 amino acids.